Given below is one T cell receptor (beta chain) in context. Its antigen is unknown. One end of the junction fails to match germline, which may point to a read error. There are 15 residues in the CDR3. Looked up from germline, CDR1 is MGHRA and CDR2 is YSYEKL. This specimen belongs to a study of tumor and adjacent non-tumor tissue in lung cancer. Study background: The patients, approximately 9 men and four to six women, were 31 to 76 with stage I to III disease.

TCRbeta libraries were built with three rounds of nested PCR, modified from ARM-PCR. TCRdb re-called the multiplex PCR reads with MiXCR, one entry per CDR3 protein. The sample has approximately 77,000 distinct CDR3 sequences, approximately 80% seen once. This sample's RNA came from whole unsorted tissue. Distant lung tissue was collected more than 3 cm away from the tumor edge. Donors were chemotherapy-naive, newly diagnosed lung cancer surgical patients in China, August–late 2014. General observations from the study: Tumor tissue had significantly higher TCR diversity than normal lung.

Sample: distant non-tumor lung tissue. The chain is built from TRBV4-1 and TRBJ2-3, with TRBD2 matching 10 bases. The TCR originated in a man aged 55 to 70 with non-small cell lung cancer. The CDR3 region has the DNA TGCGCCAGTTCCCATCAACTAGCGGGGACAGATATGCAGTATTTT. Its translation: CASSHQLAGTDMQYF.